This is a list of T cell receptor beta chains from one sample in a study. Each CDR3 protein gets one entry after TCRdb re-called the RT-PCR reads with MiXCR. The data hold around 700,000 distinct CDR3 sequences, with approximately 14% observed a single time. The sample was memory CD4+ T cells from blood. Receptor source: a female donor in good health, serving as a healthy control. CDR3s include the opening cysteine and the closing phenylalanine or tryptophan. The order of the fields is CDR3 DNA, CDR3 protein, D gene, clone size, J gene, V gene. The D gene is left open where the match is weak. Not every row has a clone size; where given, it reads once, few, many or a size class.

DNA: TGCAGTGCTCCCGGACTGTGGGACACCGGGGAGCTGTTTTTT
CDR3: CSAPGLWDTGELFF
D: .
size: few
J: TRBJ2-2
V: TRBV20-1

DNA: TGTGCCAGCAGCTCCAAGACGACGAGTATTGAAGCTTTCTTT
CDR3: CASSSKTTSIEAFF
D: .
size: many
J: TRBJ1-1
V: TRBV7-9

DNA: TGTGCCAGCCTCCAGGGAGGGGGCTTGGGAGAGACCCAGTACTTC
CDR3: CASLQGGGLGETQYF
D: .
size: few
J: TRBJ2-5
V: TRBV28

DNA: TGCGCCAGCAGCTCTTCCTTTACAGATACGCAGTATTTT
CDR3: CASSSSFTDTQYF
D: .
size: many
J: TRBJ2-3
V: TRBV7-3

DNA: TGTGCCAGCAGTCCCTCAGGGGGCGCATCTAATGAAAAACTGTTTTTT
CDR3: CASSPSGGASNEKLFF
D: TRBD1
size: few
J: TRBJ1-4
V: TRBV27

DNA: TGTGCCAGCAGCTTTAGCGGGGGGCCCCAAGAGACCCAGTACTTC
CDR3: CASSFSGGPQETQYF
D: TRBD2
size: .
J: TRBJ2-5
V: TRBV7-3

DNA: TGCGCCAGCAGCATCCGTACAGCGATTCAAGAGACCCAGTACTTC
CDR3: CASSIRTAIQETQYF
D: .
size: .
J: TRBJ2-5
V: TRBV5-1

DNA: TGTGCCAGCAGCTTAAGGTGGAGTGCCGCTAATGAAAAACTGTTTTTT
CDR3: CASSLRWSAANEKLFF
D: .
size: .
J: TRBJ1-4
V: TRBV12-3/TRBV12-4

DNA: TGTGCCAGCAGCTCACCGAGGGGGGAGTATATCAATGAGCAGTTCTTC
CDR3: CASSSPRGEYINEQFF
D: .
size: .
J: TRBJ2-1
V: TRBV11-2

DNA: TGTGCCAGCAGTCGTTGGGGGACAGTGAGTAACACTGAAGCTTTCTTT
CDR3: CASSRWGTVSNTEAFF
D: TRBD1
size: few
J: TRBJ1-1
V: TRBV7-3

DNA: TGCAGTGCCCAGAGCCCTAGCGGGACCCGATTTTTGATTGAGCAGTTCTTC
CDR3: CSAQSPSGTRFLIEQFF
D: TRBD2
size: .
J: TRBJ2-1
V: TRBV20-1

DNA: TGCAGTGGGAGGGGCGGGTACTCCTACAATGAGCAGTTCTTC
CDR3: CSGRGGYSYNEQFF
D: .
size: .
J: TRBJ2-1
V: TRBV20-1

DNA: TGTGCCAGCAGCTGGAGCAGGATTGGAGAGGCTTTCTTT
CDR3: CASSWSRIGEAFF
D: .
size: few
J: TRBJ1-1
V: TRBV7-2

DNA: TGTGCCAGCAGCTCGGACTTCAATCAGCCCCAGCATTTT
CDR3: CASSSDFNQPQHF
D: .
size: many
J: TRBJ1-5
V: TRBV2

DNA: TGCAGTGCCCCCCTCCCAGCAGGACGCTCCTACGAGCAGTACTTC
CDR3: CSAPLPAGRSYEQYF
D: .
size: many
J: TRBJ2-7
V: TRBV20-1

DNA: TGCGCCAGCAGCTTGGGGACAGGCCAGCTCAATGAGCAGTTCTTC
CDR3: CASSLGTGQLNEQFF
D: TRBD1
size: .
J: TRBJ2-1
V: TRBV5-1

DNA: TGTGCCACCAGCAGGGACGGAACCTCCTACGAGCAGTACTTC
CDR3: CATSRDGTSYEQYF
D: .
size: many
J: TRBJ2-7
V: TRBV15

DNA: TGTGCCAGCAGGAGTTACAGGGGTCGGAGGGACACTGAAGCTTTCTTT
CDR3: CASRSYRGRRDTEAFF
D: TRBD1
size: few
J: TRBJ1-1
V: TRBV11-2

DNA: TGTGCCATCAGTGGTATTGCGGGAGCAACAGATACGCAGTATTTT
CDR3: CAISGIAGATDTQYF
D: TRBD2
size: many
J: TRBJ2-3
V: TRBV10-3

DNA: TGTGCCAGTAGTATAGCAGGGATCATGAACACTGAAGCTTTCTTT
CDR3: CASSIAGIMNTEAFF
D: .
size: .
J: TRBJ1-1
V: TRBV19

DNA: TGCGCCAGCAGCTTGCGTTCGGGACAGGTGAACACCGGGGAGCTGTTTTTT
CDR3: CASSLRSGQVNTGELFF
D: TRBD1
size: few
J: TRBJ2-2
V: TRBV5-1

DNA: TGTGCCAGCTTACGCGCAGGAGGACAGTTCGGAAAAGCTTTCTTT
CDR3: CASLRAGGQFGKAFF
D: .
size: few
J: TRBJ1-1
V: TRBV12-3/TRBV12-4

DNA: TGCGCCAGCCGAGCCACCACGGACTCCTACGAGCAGTACTTC
CDR3: CASRATTDSYEQYF
D: .
size: few
J: TRBJ2-7
V: TRBV5-1

DNA: TGTGCCTCGAGGACTGAATACACCGGGGAGCTGTTTTTT
CDR3: CASRTEYTGELFF
D: .
size: .
J: TRBJ2-2
V: TRBV10-3

DNA: TGTGCCAGCAGCTCCACTAGCGGGATAGTCGGTGAGCAGTTCTTC
CDR3: CASSSTSGIVGEQFF
D: TRBD2
size: few
J: TRBJ2-1
V: TRBV7-2

DNA: TGTGCCAGCAGTGAATTCGGGACAGGGCAAACCGGGGAGCTGTTTTTT
CDR3: CASSEFGTGQTGELFF
D: TRBD1
size: many
J: TRBJ2-2
V: TRBV25-1

DNA: TGCGCCAGCAGCGAGGGGAACAATGAGCAGTTCTTC
CDR3: CASSEGNNEQFF
D: .
size: many
J: TRBJ2-1
V: TRBV5-1

DNA: TGTGCCAGCAGCTTGGGCGAAAAAGGGACTCTCTATGGCTACACCTTC
CDR3: CASSLGEKGTLYGYTF
D: .
size: many
J: TRBJ1-2
V: TRBV5-5

DNA: TGTGCCAGCAATCAGTATGCGGGGACAGGGAGCACAGATACGCAGTATTTT
CDR3: CASNQYAGTGSTDTQYF
D: TRBD1
size: .
J: TRBJ2-3
V: TRBV2

DNA: TGTGCCAGCAGTCGGGACACGAGCGAGCAGTACTTC
CDR3: CASSRDTSEQYF
D: .
size: many
J: TRBJ2-7
V: TRBV6-5

DNA: TGCAGTGCTAGAGATCCGGGACATTCGAACACCGGGGAGCTGTTTTTT
CDR3: CSARDPGHSNTGELFF
D: .
size: few
J: TRBJ2-2
V: TRBV20-1

DNA: TGTGCCAGCAGTTTCAAACGGGATCAGCCCCAGCATTTT
CDR3: CASSFKRDQPQHF
D: .
size: few
J: TRBJ1-5
V: TRBV12-3/TRBV12-4

DNA: TGTGCCAGCAGCTCGGACAGGGGGAGCACTGAAGCTTTCTTT
CDR3: CASSSDRGSTEAFF
D: TRBD1
size: .
J: TRBJ1-1
V: TRBV7-2

DNA: TGTGCCAGCAGTTTACTGACGGACTCCCAGCATTTT
CDR3: CASSLLTDSQHF
D: .
size: .
J: TRBJ1-5
V: TRBV12-3/TRBV12-4

DNA: TGTGCCAGCAGTTGGGGACAGGGAGACTATGGCTACACCTTC
CDR3: CASSWGQGDYGYTF
D: TRBD1
size: .
J: TRBJ1-2
V: TRBV27

DNA: TGCAGTGCCCTGGGGGGGACAGGGGGTTTGGGAACCTACAATGAGCAGTTCTTC
CDR3: CSALGGTGGLGTYNEQFF
D: TRBD1
size: .
J: TRBJ2-1
V: TRBV20-1

DNA: TGTGCCAGCAGGCATAATGGGCCACCCCTCCACTTT
CDR3: CASRHNGPPLHF
D: .
size: few
J: TRBJ1-6
V: TRBV12-3/TRBV12-4

DNA: TGTGCCAGCAGTCTTCGACAGGGCACAGATACGCAGTATTTT
CDR3: CASSLRQGTDTQYF
D: .
size: many
J: TRBJ2-3
V: TRBV6-5

DNA: TGTGCCAGCAGCGTAGATCCAAATTCACCCCTCCACTTT
CDR3: CASSVDPNSPLHF
D: .
size: many
J: TRBJ1-6
V: TRBV9

DNA: TGTGCCAGCAGCGCCGGGACAGGGAAAGTCGATGGCCACGAGCAGTACTTC
CDR3: CASSAGTGKVDGHEQYF
D: TRBD1
size: few
J: TRBJ2-7
V: TRBV12-3/TRBV12-4

DNA: TGTGCCAGCAGTAGGGGGCAGATTCAAAGCAATCAGCCCCAGCATTTT
CDR3: CASSRGQIQSNQPQHF
D: TRBD1
size: many
J: TRBJ1-5
V: TRBV6-1

DNA: TGTGCCATCAGTGAGTCAGGCAGGGGAGACACCGGGGAGCTGTTTTTT
CDR3: CAISESGRGDTGELFF
D: .
size: many
J: TRBJ2-2
V: TRBV10-3

DNA: TGTGCCAGCAGTACGAGCTCTGGAAACACCATATATTTT
CDR3: CASSTSSGNTIYF
D: .
size: .
J: TRBJ1-3
V: TRBV2

DNA: TGTGCCAGCAGCGTAAGGGGGGACAGGGGGCAGAGCTATGGCTACACCTTC
CDR3: CASSVRGDRGQSYGYTF
D: TRBD1
size: .
J: TRBJ1-2
V: TRBV9

DNA: TGTGCCAGCTCACCCGGGCGGCAGTATGAAGCTTTCTTT
CDR3: CASSPGRQYEAFF
D: .
size: .
J: TRBJ1-1
V: TRBV7-3

DNA: TGTGCCAGCATCGGCCTAGCGGGAGATCGCTATGAGCAGTTCTTC
CDR3: CASIGLAGDRYEQFF
D: TRBD2
size: few
J: TRBJ2-1
V: TRBV28

DNA: TGCAGTGCTAGCATAGACGGAAGCTCCTACAATGAGCAGTTCTTC
CDR3: CSASIDGSSYNEQFF
D: .
size: few
J: TRBJ2-1
V: TRBV20-1

DNA: TGCGCCAGCAGCTTGACAGGGGGCAACTACAATGAGCAGTTCTTC
CDR3: CASSLTGGNYNEQFF
D: TRBD1
size: many
J: TRBJ2-1
V: TRBV5-1

DNA: TGTGCCAGCAGTGGCCCTTTCAACCGGGACAGGGTCCAAGAGACCCAGTACTTC
CDR3: CASSGPFNRDRVQETQYF
D: TRBD1
size: few
J: TRBJ2-5
V: TRBV28

DNA: TGTGCCAGCAGCCCCGGGACAGGGCTAGGTGGCTACACCTTC
CDR3: CASSPGTGLGGYTF
D: TRBD1
size: many
J: TRBJ1-2
V: TRBV7-9

DNA: TGCGCCAGCAGCTTGGGGGGAATCAAACCTGAGACCCAGTACTTC
CDR3: CASSLGGIKPETQYF
D: .
size: few
J: TRBJ2-5
V: TRBV5-1